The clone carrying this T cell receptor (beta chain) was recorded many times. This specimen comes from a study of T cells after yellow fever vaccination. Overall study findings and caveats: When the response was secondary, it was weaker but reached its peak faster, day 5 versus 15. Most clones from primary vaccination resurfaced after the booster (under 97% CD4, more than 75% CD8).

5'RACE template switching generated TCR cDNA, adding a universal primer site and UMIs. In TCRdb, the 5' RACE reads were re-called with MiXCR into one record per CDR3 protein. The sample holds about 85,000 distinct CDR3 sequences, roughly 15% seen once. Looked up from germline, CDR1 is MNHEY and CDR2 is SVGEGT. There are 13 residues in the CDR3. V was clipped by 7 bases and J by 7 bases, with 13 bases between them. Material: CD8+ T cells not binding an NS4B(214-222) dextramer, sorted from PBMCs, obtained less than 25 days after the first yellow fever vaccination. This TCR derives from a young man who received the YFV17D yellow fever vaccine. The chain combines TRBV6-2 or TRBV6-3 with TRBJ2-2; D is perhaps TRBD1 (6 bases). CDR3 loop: CASTQGTVGELFF. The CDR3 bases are TGTGCCAGCACCCAGGGGACGGTCGGGGAGCTGTTTTTT.